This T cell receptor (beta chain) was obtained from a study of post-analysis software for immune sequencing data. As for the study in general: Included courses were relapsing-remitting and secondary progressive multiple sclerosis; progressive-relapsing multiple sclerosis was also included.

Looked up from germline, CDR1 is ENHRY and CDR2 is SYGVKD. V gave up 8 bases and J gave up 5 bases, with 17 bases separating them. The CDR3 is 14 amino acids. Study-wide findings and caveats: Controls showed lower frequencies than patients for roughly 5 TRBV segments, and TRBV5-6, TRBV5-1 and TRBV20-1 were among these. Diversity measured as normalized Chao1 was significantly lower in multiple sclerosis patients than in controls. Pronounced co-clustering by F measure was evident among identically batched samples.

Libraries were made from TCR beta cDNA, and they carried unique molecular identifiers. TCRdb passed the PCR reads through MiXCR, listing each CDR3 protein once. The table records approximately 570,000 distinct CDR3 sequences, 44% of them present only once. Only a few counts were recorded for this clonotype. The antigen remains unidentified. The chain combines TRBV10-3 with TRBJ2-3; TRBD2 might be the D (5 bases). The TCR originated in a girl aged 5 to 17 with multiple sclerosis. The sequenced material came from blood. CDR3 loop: CAILTGSKGDTQYF. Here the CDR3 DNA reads TGTGCCATCCTAACGGGGTCCAAAGGAGATACGCAGTATTTT.